This section outlines one TCR beta chain sequence together with its context. The junction differs from germline at one of its ends, possibly a read error. The template used for profiling TCR beta VDJ and CDR3 was genomic DNA. MiXCR, run by TCRdb on the reads, gives a single entry per CDR3 protein. The table lists about 210,000 distinct CDR3 sequences, 61% of them singletons. Germline V lookup: CDR1 SGHRS, CDR2 YFSETQ. The CDR3 is 13 amino acids. The data derive from a study of CD8+CD57+ T cells in acquired aplastic anemia. Overall study context: Isolated CD4+ and CD8+ cells, once sorted, yielded DNA averaging around 3.3 ug. Healthy donor CD4+ samples were sequenced to a depth that averaged about 10.8 million reads.

The chain employs TRBV5-1 and TRBJ1-2, with 7 bases aligning to TRBD1. Material for sequencing was sorted CD4+, CD8+, or CD8+CD57+ T cells (not recorded which) from PBMCs. The sequence was obtained from a human donor in good health. The CDR3 spells CASSMGQPYGYTF. Written as DNA, the CDR3 is TGTGCCAGCAGCATGGGACAGCCCTATGGCTACACCTTC.